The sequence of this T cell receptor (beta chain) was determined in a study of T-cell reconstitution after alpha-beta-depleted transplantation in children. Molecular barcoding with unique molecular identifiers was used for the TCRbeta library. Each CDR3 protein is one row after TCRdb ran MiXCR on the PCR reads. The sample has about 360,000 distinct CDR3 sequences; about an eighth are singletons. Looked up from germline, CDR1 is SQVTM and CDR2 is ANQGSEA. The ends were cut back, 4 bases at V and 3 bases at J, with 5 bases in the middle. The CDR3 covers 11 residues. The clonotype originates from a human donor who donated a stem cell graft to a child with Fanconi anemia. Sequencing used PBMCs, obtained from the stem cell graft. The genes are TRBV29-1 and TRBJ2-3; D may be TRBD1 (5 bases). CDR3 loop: CSVGQTDTQYF. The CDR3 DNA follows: TGCAGCGTTGGACAGACAGATACGCAGTATTTT.